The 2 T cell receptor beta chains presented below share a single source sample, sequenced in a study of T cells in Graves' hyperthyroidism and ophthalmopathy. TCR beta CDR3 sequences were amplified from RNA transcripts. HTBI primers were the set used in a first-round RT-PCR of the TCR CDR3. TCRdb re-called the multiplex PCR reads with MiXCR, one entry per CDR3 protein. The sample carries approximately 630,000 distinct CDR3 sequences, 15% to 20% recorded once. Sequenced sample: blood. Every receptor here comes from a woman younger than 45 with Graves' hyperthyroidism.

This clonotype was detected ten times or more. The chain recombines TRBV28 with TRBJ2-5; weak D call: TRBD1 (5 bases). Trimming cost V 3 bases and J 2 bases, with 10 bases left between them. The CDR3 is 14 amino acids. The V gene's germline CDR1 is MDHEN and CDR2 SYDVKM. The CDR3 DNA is TGTGCCAGCAGTTTGCTACAGGATCAAGAGACCCAGTACTTC. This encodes CASSLLQDQETQYF. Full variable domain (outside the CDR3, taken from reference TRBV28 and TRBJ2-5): DVKVTQSSRYLVKRTGEKVFLECVQDMDHENMFWYRQDPGLGLRLIYFSYDVKMKEKGDIPEGYSVSREKKERFSLILESASTNQTSMYLCASSLLQDQETQYFGPGTRLLVL.

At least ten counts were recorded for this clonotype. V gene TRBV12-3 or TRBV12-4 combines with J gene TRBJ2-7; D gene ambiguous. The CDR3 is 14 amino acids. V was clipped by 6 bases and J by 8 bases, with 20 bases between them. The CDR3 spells CASSRAPPRTKQYF. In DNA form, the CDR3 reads TGTGCCAGCAGCCGGGCCCCTCCGCGTACGAAGCAGTACTTC.